This paragraph covers one TCR beta chain sequence. These data originate in a study of blood T cell repertoires in COVID-19. Study overall: There were acute and convalescent COVID-19 samples, and they came from the United States, Italy and Spain. The analysed material was cDNA or gDNA that came from T cells, B-cell-depleted T cells, or PBMCs.

V gave up 3 bases and J gave up 4 bases, with 11 bases separating them. The CDR3 runs 13 residues. CDR1 and CDR2 from the germline V gene are SQVTM and ANQGSEA. The method was immunoSEQ multiplex PCR; TCRdb's version includes in-frame clones alone and lacks a portion of them. The sample includes over 90,000 clones, about 92% of them seen just once. This sequence originates from a woman older than 75 in a cohort sampled during active COVID-19. J is TRBJ2-3 and V is TRBV29-1; D remains unclear. Source material: peripheral blood. CDR3: CSVDRQAPDTQYF. DNA for the CDR3: TGCAGCGTTGACCGCCAGGCCCCAGATACGCAGTATTTT.